This T cell receptor (beta chain) is from a study of T cells of healthy individuals. MiXCR, applied by TCRdb to the 5' RACE reads, yields one record per CDR3 protein. The sample holds tens of thousands of distinct CDR3 sequences, about 17% seen once. The TCR was taken from a human donor in good health.

The DNA for the CDR3 is TGTGCCAGCAGCGTAGCTGGGTTGACGAGGTTTTACAATGAGCAGTTCTTC. This gives the protein CASSVAGLTRFYNEQFF. This sequence joins TRBV9 and TRBJ2-1; D remains ambiguous. The germline V gene encodes CDR1 SGDLS and CDR2 YYNGEE. CDR3 length: 17 amino acids. V gave up 0 bases and J gave up 4 bases, with 17 bases separating them.